One sample yielded the 4 T cell receptor beta chains listed below, sequenced in a study of early T cells in non-severe SARS-CoV-2 infection. TCRdb recomputed calls from the 5' RACE reads with MiXCR, one row per CDR3 protein. The sample carries some 46,000 distinct CDR3 sequences, roughly 6.2% recorded once. Sequencing used whole blood. These receptors were taken from an adult who was a healthcare worker with PCR-confirmed SARS-CoV-2 infection or an uninfected control (not recorded which).

This clonotype has only a few counts. The gene calls are TRBV5-1 and TRBJ2-2; 7 bases fit TRBD1. The CDR3 length is 15 residues. Germline trimming cut 4 bases from V and 6 bases from J; bases unmatched to any gene: 9. Germline assignment: CDR1 SGHRS and CDR2 YFSETQ. This CDR3 is CASSGTTGEPGELFF. CDR3 coding DNA: TGCGCCAGCAGCGGAACCACAGGGGAACCCGGGGAGCTGTTTTTT. Together with reference TRBV5-1 and TRBJ2-2, the CDR3 gives the full variable domain: KAGVTQTPRYLIKTRGQQVTLSCSPISGHRSVSWYQQTPGQGLQFLFEYFSETQRNKGNFPGRFSGRQFSNSRSEMNVSTLELGDSALYLCASSGTTGEPGELFFGEGSRLTVL.

This rearrangement joins TRBV6-8 to TRBJ2-3; D perhaps matches TRBD2 (6 bases). The CDR3 consists of 15 residues. Trimming removed 6 bases from V and 4 bases from J, with 17 bases in between. CDR1 MNHGY and CDR2 SAAAGT come from the germline V gene. The CDR3 loop reads CASSPSRRVPDTQYF. The CDR3 DNA reads TGTGCCAGCAGCCCCTCGAGGAGGGTTCCAGATACGCAGTATTTT.

This clonotype came up many times. The chain has TRBV7-2 and TRBJ2-3; the D is unclear. Trimming left V 1 base short and J 5 bases short, with 7 bases between. CDR1 is SGHTA, CDR2 FQGNSA, per germline. The CDR3 has 13 residues. The CDR3 DNA reads as TGTGCCAGCAGCTTAGGGACCGGAGATACGCAGTATTTT. This translates into CASSLGTGDTQYF.

This clonotype was seen many times. The chain combines TRBV20-1 with TRBJ2-5, with D maybe TRBD2 (8 bases). Trimming removed 6 bases from V and 2 bases from J, with 31 bases in between. This CDR3 has 19 residues. CDR1 is DFQATT, CDR2 SNEGSKA, per germline (reference sequence). Here the CDR3 DNA reads TGCAGTGCCAAAGATCTCCGACAGGGCGGGGGGTTTGTACAAGAGACCCAGTACTTC. This encodes CSAKDLRQGGGFVQETQYF.